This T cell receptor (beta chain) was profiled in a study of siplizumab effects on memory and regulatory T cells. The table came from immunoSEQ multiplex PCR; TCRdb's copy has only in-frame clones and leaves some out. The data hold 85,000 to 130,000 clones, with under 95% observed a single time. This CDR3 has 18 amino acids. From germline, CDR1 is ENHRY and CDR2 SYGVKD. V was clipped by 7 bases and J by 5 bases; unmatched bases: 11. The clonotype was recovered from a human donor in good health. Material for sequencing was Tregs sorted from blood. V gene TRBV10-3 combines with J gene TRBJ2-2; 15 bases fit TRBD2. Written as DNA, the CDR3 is TGTGCCATCACCCCAGGACTAGCGGGAGGGCCGGGGACCGGGGAGCTGTTTTTT. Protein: CAITPGLAGGPGTGELFF.